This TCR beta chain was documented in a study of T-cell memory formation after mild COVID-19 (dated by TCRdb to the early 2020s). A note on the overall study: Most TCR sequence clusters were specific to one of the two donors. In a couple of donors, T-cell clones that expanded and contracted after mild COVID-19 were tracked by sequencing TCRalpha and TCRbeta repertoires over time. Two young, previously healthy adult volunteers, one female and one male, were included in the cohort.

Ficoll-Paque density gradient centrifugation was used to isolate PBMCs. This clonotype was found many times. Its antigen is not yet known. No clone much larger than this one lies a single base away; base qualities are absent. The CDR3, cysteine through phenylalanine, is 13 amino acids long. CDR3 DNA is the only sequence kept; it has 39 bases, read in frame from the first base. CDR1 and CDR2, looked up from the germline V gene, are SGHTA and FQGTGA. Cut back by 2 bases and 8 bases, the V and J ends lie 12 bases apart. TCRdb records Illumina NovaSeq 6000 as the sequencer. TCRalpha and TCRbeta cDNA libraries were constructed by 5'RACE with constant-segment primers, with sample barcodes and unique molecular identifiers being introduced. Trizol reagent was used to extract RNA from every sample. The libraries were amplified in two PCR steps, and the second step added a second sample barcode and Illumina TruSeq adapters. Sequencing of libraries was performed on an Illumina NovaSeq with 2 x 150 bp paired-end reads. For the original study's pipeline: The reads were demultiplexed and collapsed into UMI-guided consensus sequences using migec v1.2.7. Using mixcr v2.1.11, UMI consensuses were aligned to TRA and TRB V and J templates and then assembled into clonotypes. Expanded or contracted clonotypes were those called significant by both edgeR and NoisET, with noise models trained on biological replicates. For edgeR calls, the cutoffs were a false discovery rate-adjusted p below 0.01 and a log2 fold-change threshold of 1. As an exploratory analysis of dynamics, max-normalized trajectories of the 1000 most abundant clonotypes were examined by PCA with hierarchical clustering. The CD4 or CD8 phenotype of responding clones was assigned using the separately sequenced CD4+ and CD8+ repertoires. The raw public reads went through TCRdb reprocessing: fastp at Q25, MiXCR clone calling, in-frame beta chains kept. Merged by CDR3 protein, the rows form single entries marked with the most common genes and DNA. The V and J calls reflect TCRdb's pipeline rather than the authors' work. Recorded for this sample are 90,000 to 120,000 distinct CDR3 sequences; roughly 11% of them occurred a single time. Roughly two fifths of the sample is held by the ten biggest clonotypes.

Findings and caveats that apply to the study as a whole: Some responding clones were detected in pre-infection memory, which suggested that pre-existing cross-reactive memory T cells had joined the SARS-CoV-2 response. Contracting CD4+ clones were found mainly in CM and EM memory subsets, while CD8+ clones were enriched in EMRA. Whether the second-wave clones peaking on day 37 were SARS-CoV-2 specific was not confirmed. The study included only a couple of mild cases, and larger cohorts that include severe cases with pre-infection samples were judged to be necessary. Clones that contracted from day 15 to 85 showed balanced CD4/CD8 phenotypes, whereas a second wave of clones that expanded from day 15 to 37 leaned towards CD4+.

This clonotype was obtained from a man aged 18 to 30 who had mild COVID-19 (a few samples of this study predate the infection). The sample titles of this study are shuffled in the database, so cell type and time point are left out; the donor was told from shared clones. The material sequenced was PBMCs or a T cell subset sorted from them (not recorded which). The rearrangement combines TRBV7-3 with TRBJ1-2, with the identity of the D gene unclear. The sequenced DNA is TGTGCCAGCAGCTTAGATAGAAAGGACGGCTACACCTTC. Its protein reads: CASSLDRKDGYTF.